This is a list of T cell receptor beta chains from one sample in a study of blood T cells in healthy people across ages. TCRdb re-derived calls from the 5' RACE reads in MiXCR, one entry per CDR3 protein. The table records 720,000 or so distinct CDR3 sequences, 40% to 50% of them present only once. Input material: blood. The receptors derive from a man at least 80 years old in good health. Both conserved end residues are trimmed from each CDR3. D genes are given only for firm matches. Only part of the rows carry a size: once, few, many, or a class if the clone is expanded.

length	V	J	size	D	CDR3
12	TRBV29-1	TRBJ1-4	.	.	SVGGRGTNEKLF
11	TRBV7-2	TRBJ2-1	few	.	ASSVPPRDEQF
11	TRBV7-2	TRBJ2-5	.	.	ASSQGHTGTQY
13	TRBV7-2	TRBJ1-4	.	.	VSSLGARDNEKLF
11	TRBV7-2	TRBJ2-7	few	.	ASSLVMQNEQY
16	TRBV3-1	TRBJ2-7	.	TRBD2	ASSERLAGPQRGYEQY
13	TRBV7-2	.	few	.	ASSLALGPGAEQY
12	TRBV4-3	TRBJ1-2	few	TRBD1	ASSQDQGAGGYT
13	TRBV6-2/TRBV6-3	TRBJ2-5	.	.	ASSTLVGPQGTQY
15	TRBV7-8	TRBJ2-1	.	.	ASSLVVDGATSNEQF